Listed below are T cell receptor beta chains from one sample, sequenced in a study of blood T cell repertoires in COVID-19. The assay was immunoSEQ multiplex PCR, and TCRdb's table has in-frame clones only and misses some. The data contain around 94,000 clones, approximately 86% of them seen just once; the ten biggest clones take up around 3.1%. The sample was peripheral blood. Receptors were obtained from a man between 45 and 60 years old with acute or convalescent COVID-19. The CDR3 runs from the conserved cysteine through the conserved F or W. D genes are given only for firm matches. The listing skips clone size in some rows; elsewhere it reads once, few, many or a size class.

>TRBV11-1|NA|TRBJ1-1|NA
TGTGCCAGCAGCTTACTCGAATTAGCGAACACTGAAGCTTTCTTT
CASSLLELANTEAFF
>TRBV5-1|NA|TRBJ2-3|NA
TGCGCCAGCAGCTCACTAGCTTATACCGGCACAGATACGCAGTATTTT
CASSSLAYTGTDTQYF
>TRBV18|TRBD1|TRBJ1-2|NA
TGTGCCAGCTCACCGGGGACAGGAGACTATGGCTACACCTTC
CASSPGTGDYGYTF
>TRBV27|NA|TRBJ1-1|NA
TGTGCCAGCAGTCTAATGTTGAACACTGAAGCTTTCTTT
CASSLMLNTEAFF
>TRBV27|TRBD1|TRBJ2-7|NA
TGTGCCAGCAGTTTCTCGGGACAGGGACTAACCTACGAGCAGTACTTC
CASSFSGQGLTYEQYF
>TRBV15|TRBD1|TRBJ2-7|NA
TGTGCCACCAGCACAGTTCCGGGACAGACCTACGAGCAGTACTTC
CATSTVPGQTYEQYF
>TRBV11-2|NA|TRBJ2-3|NA
TGTGCCAGCAGCTCCCAGGCCCATACGCAGTATTTT
CASSSQAHTQYF
>TRBV9|NA|TRBJ1-1|few
TGTGCCAGCAGCGTAGGTCCAGGGAACACTGAAGCTTTCTTT
CASSVGPGNTEAFF
>TRBV5-1|NA|TRBJ2-1|few
TGCGCCAGCAGCCCCGGAGGATCGGGTAATGAGCAGTTCTTC
CASSPGGSGNEQFF
>TRBV4-3|NA|TRBJ1-3|NA
TGCGCCAGCAGCCAAGGGACAGCGTCTGGAAACACCATATATTTT
CASSQGTASGNTIYF
>TRBV28|NA|TRBJ2-2|NA
TGTGCCAGCAGTTCGCCTATGAACACCGGGGAGCTGTTTTTT
CASSSPMNTGELFF
>TRBV5-4|TRBD1|TRBJ1-4|once
TGTGCCAGCAGCAGGAACCCCGGACAGGCGGAAAAACTGTTTTTT
CASSRNPGQAEKLFF
>TRBV6-4|TRBD1|TRBJ2-7|NA
TGTGCCAGCAGTAGCGACAGGGGAAACTACGAGCAGTACTTC
CASSSDRGNYEQYF
>TRBV20-1|NA|TRBJ1-1|NA
TGCAGTGCTAGAGACGGTGAAGCTTTCTTT
CSARDGEAFF
>TRBV28|TRBD1|TRBJ1-5|NA
TGTGCCAGCAGTAAGAAGACAGGGTTTGGCAATCAGCCCCAGCATTTT
CASSKKTGFGNQPQHF
>TRBV7-3|TRBD1|TRBJ2-2|NA
TGTGCCAGCCCTAGGCTGGGACAGGGGGGCACCGGGGAGCTGTTTTTT
CASPRLGQGGTGELFF
>TRBV7-3|TRBD1|TRBJ2-3|NA
TGTGCCAGCAGCCCGGACAGGGGTTCAGATACGCAGTATTTT
CASSPDRGSDTQYF
>TRBV3-1/TRBV3-2|TRBD2|TRBJ2-3|NA
TGTGCCAGCAGCCCCCGAGACGGACTAGCGGACTCCGGGGATACGCAGTATTTT
CASSPRDGLADSGDTQYF
>TRBV6-2/TRBV6-3|NA|TRBJ2-7|NA
TGTGCCAGCAGTTACGACAGAAGCTACGAGCAGTACTTC
CASSYDRSYEQYF
>TRBV18|NA|TRBJ2-1|NA
TGTGCCAGCTCACCCGGGGACAATGAGCAGTTCTTC
CASSPGDNEQFF
>TRBV19|NA|TRBJ1-5|NA
TGTGCCAGTTGGAGATCTGGCCCCCTAGGCAATCAGCCCCAGCATTTT
CASWRSGPLGNQPQHF
>TRBV4-1|NA|TRBJ2-2|NA
TGCGCCAGCAGCCAAGAAGGTCCGGGGACCGGGGAGCTGTTTTTT
CASSQEGPGTGELFF
>TRBV9|TRBD1|TRBJ2-2|NA
TGTGCCAGCAGCGTAGGAGACAGGGGAGGCACCGGGGAGCTGTTTTTT
CASSVGDRGGTGELFF
>TRBV27|NA|TRBJ1-4|NA
TGTGCCAGCAGTCAGGGAGGAGCAACTAATGAAAAACTGTTTTTT
CASSQGGATNEKLFF
>TRBV6-2/TRBV6-3|TRBD2|TRBJ2-7|few
TGTGCCAGCAGTTACGGTTTCAGGGCGGGAGAGGCCGAGCAGTACTTC
CASSYGFRAGEAEQYF
>TRBV7-2|TRBD1|TRBJ1-5|NA
TGTGCCAGCAGCCAACAGGGGAATCAGCCCCAGCATTTT
CASSQQGNQPQHF
>TRBV30|NA|TRBJ1-2|few
TGTGCCTGGAGCGGACAACTGGGTAATGGCTACACCTTC
CAWSGQLGNGYTF
>TRBV9|TRBD2|TRBJ2-2|once
TGTGCCAGCAGCGGGCGGGGGGACGGGGAGCTGTTTTTT
CASSGRGDGELFF
>TRBV27|NA|TRBJ1-5|NA
TGTGCCAGCAGTTTTTCTCTTAATCAGCCCCAGCATTTT
CASSFSLNQPQHF
>TRBV29-1|TRBD1|TRBJ1-5|many
TGCAGCGTCGCTACAGGGGGCGGTCAGCCCCAGCATTTT
CSVATGGGQPQHF
>TRBV19|NA|TRBJ1-1|once
TGTGCCAGTAGTTCTACCCGCAGGGATATGTCTTTCTTT
CASSSTRRDMSFF
>TRBV6-6|TRBD2|TRBJ2-7|NA
TGTGCCAGCAGTTACTCGAGTAGCGGGGAGGAGCAGTACTTC
CASSYSSSGEEQYF
>TRBV7-9|NA|TRBJ2-7|NA
TGTGCCAGCAGCTTAGATGGTAGCTCTTCCTACGAGCAGTACTTC
CASSLDGSSSYEQYF
>TRBV15|NA|TRBJ2-2|few
TGTGCCACCAGCAGAGATATGAACACCGGGGAGCTGTTTTTT
CATSRDMNTGELFF
>TRBV10-3|NA|TRBJ1-1|few
TGTGCCATCAGCGACGGGACTCTGGGAGTAATGAACACTGAAGCTTTCTTT
CAISDGTLGVMNTEAFF
>TRBV30|NA|TRBJ1-2|NA
TGTGCCTGGGGGGGACTATTCTATGGCTACACCTTC
CAWGGLFYGYTF
>TRBV28|TRBD2|TRBJ2-7|NA
TGTGCCAGCAGTTTATTCGGCCTAGCGGGAGGGGAGTACGAGCAGTACTTC
CASSLFGLAGGEYEQYF
>TRBV4-3|TRBD2|TRBJ2-2|NA
TGCGCCAGCAGCCCCCCGGGGGGGAGGGCCACCGGGGAGCTGTTTTTT
CASSPPGGRATGELFF
>TRBV18|TRBD1|TRBJ2-1|NA
TGTGCCAGCTCACCGGGACAGGGGCCCTACAATGAGCAGTTCTTC
CASSPGQGPYNEQFF
>TRBV27|NA|TRBJ1-5|once
TGTGCCAGCAGCCCGACAGCCTATCAGCCCCAGCATTTT
CASSPTAYQPQHF
>TRBV12-5|NA|TRBJ1-1|once
TGTGCTAGTGGCCTTGGGAGCACTGAAGCTTTCTTT
CASGLGSTEAFF
>TRBV27|TRBD1|TRBJ1-1|NA
TGTGCCAGCAGTCCTCCAGGGGGCGGTGAAGCTTTCTTT
CASSPPGGGEAFF
>TRBV2|TRBD2|TRBJ2-1|NA
TGTGCCAGCAGACCTCGACTAGCGGGGGGGTTTGAGCAGTTCTTC
CASRPRLAGGFEQFF
>TRBV9|NA|TRBJ1-2|once
TGTGCCAGCAGCCCAAACGGGAACTATGGCTACACCTTC
CASSPNGNYGYTF
>TRBV28|TRBD1|TRBJ2-1|NA
TGTGCCAGCAGTTTCGGGACAGGGTCATCCTACAATGAGCAGTTCTTC
CASSFGTGSSYNEQFF
>TRBV30|NA|TRBJ1-2|NA
TGTGCCTGGAGCGGACTCTATGGCTACACCTTC
CAWSGLYGYTF
>TRBV30|NA|TRBJ1-6|once
TGTGCCTGGAGTGTTCGTCCGGAGGGCCAAGGGAATTCACCCCTCCACTTT
CAWSVRPEGQGNSPLHF
>TRBV19|NA|TRBJ1-2|NA
TGTGCCAGTACCTCCCTGAGGACGGGAGCTTATGGCTACACCTTC
CASTSLRTGAYGYTF
>TRBV13|NA|TRBJ2-5|NA
TGTGCCAGCAGCGTCGGGCGGACACAAGAGACCCAGTACTTC
CASSVGRTQETQYF
>TRBV6-2/TRBV6-3|NA|TRBJ2-7|NA
TGTGCCAGCAGTTACACCCTAGGGGGCTACGAGCAGTACTTC
CASSYTLGGYEQYF
>TRBV6-5|NA|TRBJ2-2|NA
TGTGCCAGCAGAACTGCGAGCACCGGGGAGCTGTTTTTT
CASRTASTGELFF
>TRBV5-1|NA|TRBJ2-1|NA
TGCGCCAGCTCGGAGGGAGGGGGTAACTCCTACAATGAGCAGTTCTTC
CASSEGGGNSYNEQFF
>TRBV6-6|TRBD1|TRBJ2-7|NA
TGTGCCAGCGGCCTCCGACAGGGTTCCTACGAGCAGTACTTC
CASGLRQGSYEQYF
>TRBV5-4|NA|TRBJ2-2|NA
TGTGCCAGCAGCTTCAGGGCAGGGGTCAACACCGGGGAGCTGTTTTTT
CASSFRAGVNTGELFF
>TRBV20-1|TRBD1|TRBJ2-6|NA
TGCAGTGCTAGTCTTGGACAGGGATCTCCCGGGGCCAACGTCCTGACTTTC
CSASLGQGSPGANVLTF
>TRBV6-2/TRBV6-3|NA|TRBJ1-6|NA
TGTGCCAGCAGTACCCGTCCTCCTGCCTACTATAATTCACCCCTCCACTTT
CASSTRPPAYYNSPLHF
>TRBV5-1|TRBD2|TRBJ2-3|once
TGCGCCAGCAGCCCCTCGGGAGTAGCGGGAGTAGATACGCAGTATTTT
CASSPSGVAGVDTQYF